This TCR beta chain was obtained from a study of cytomegalovirus exposure and HLA in healthy donors. About the research overall: The 120 or so validation repertoires used the same platform as the approximately 670 first-cohort repertoires (as reported by a later analysis).

Generated by immunoSEQ multiplex PCR, the TCRdb table keeps only in-frame clones and is missing some. The repertoire has about 110,000 clones, almost 90% of them found once; the top ten carry about 2.1%. Germline loops: CDR1 SGDLS, CDR2 YYNGEE. The length of the CDR3 is 14 residues. V lost 4 bases and J 0 bases, leaving 9 bases between the germline ends. This chain links TRBV9 with TRBJ2-3, with D maybe TRBD2 (6 bases). Sequencing input: PBMCs. The sequence was obtained from a woman under 30 in good health and CMV-seronegative. In nucleotides, the CDR3 is TGTGCCAGCAGCCCCGGGGGTAGCACAGATACGCAGTATTTT. This codes for CASSPGGSTDTQYF.